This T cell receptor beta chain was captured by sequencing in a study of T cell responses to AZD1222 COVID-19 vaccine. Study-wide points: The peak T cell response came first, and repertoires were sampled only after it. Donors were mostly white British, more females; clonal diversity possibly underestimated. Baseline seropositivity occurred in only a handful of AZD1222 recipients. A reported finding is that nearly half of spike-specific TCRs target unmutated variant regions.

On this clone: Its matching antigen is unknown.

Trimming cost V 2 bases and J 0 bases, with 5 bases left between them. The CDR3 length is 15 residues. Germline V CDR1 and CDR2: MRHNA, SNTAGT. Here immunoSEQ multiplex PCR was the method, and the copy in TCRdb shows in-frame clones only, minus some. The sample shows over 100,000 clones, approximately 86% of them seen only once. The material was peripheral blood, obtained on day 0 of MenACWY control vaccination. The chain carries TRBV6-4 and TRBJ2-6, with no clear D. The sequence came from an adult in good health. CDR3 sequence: CASSDEDSGANVLTF. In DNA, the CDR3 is TGTGCCAGCAGTGACGAAGACTCTGGGGCCAACGTCCTGACTTTC.